This entry concerns a single T cell receptor beta chain. Its antigen remains unidentified. Amplification yielded TCR beta CDR3 regions, with RNA transcripts as the source. HTBI primers were used for first-round RT-PCR of the TCR CDR3. TCRdb ran MiXCR on the multiplex PCR reads and lists one entry per CDR3 protein. The sample lists a few hundred thousand distinct CDR3 sequences; 46% were seen once. Exclusion of a patient resulted from uncontrolled infection, other autoimmune disease, pregnancy or lactation. Clinicians diagnosed patients from clinical symptoms, serum thyroxine and TRAb, thyroid ultrasound and orbital computed tomography. There are 16 residues in the CDR3. Trimming took 5 bases from V and 4 from J; bases not matched to a gene: 7. Germline V gene data show CDR1 as SEHNR and CDR2 as FQNEAQ (reference sequence). The entry originates in a study of T cells in Graves' hyperthyroidism and ophthalmopathy.

Study outcomes and limitations: Most clonotypes expanded in the thyroid (above 0.001) were also present in blood. The model's output predicted ophthalmopathy at a median of 6.5 months prior to onset.

The TCR was taken from an adult woman with Graves' disease, either hyperthyroidism or ophthalmopathy (not recorded which). The specimen was peripheral blood or thyroid tissue (not recorded which). The V call is TRBV7-9, the J call TRBJ2-6; 8 nucleotides agree with TRBD1. The CDR3 loop is CASSTQGAAGANVLTF. The CDR3 DNA sequence: TGTGCCAGCAGCACGCAGGGGGCGGCCGGGGCCAACGTCCTGACTTTC.